Listed here are 2 T cell receptor beta chains from one sample, sequenced in a study of OX40 agonist ivuxolimab in advanced cancers. Measured with immunoSEQ multiplex PCR; TCRdb has only the in-frame clones, and not every one. Of 69,000 or so clones in the sample, approximately 92% were seen once. This specimen consisted of CD4+ or CD8+ T cells sorted from blood, obtained in a trial of the OX40 agonist ivuxolimab. The receptors derive from an adult with an advanced solid tumor such as melanoma, head and neck, liver or kidney cancer.

The chain recombines TRBV9 with TRBJ2-5; possible D gene TRBD1, 6 bases. The CDR3 extends over 14 amino acids. Looked up from germline, CDR1 is SGDLS and CDR2 is YYNGEE. Trimming took off 5 bases at V and 0 bases at J, with 11 bases between the two ends. The DNA of the CDR3 is TGTGCCAGCAGTAGGGGGTCGTACCAAGAGACCCAGTACTTC. Its protein is CASSRGSYQETQYF.

This clone was observed once. The chain uses TRBV18 and TRBJ1-1; D possibly corresponds to TRBD1 (5 bases). Germline V lookup: CDR1 KGHSH, CDR2 LQKENI. V was cut by 2 bases and J by 5 bases, with 9 bases left in between. This CDR3 contains 13 residues. CDR3 sequence: CASSPAGGTEAFF. The DNA for the CDR3 is TGTGCCAGCTCACCAGCGGGGGGAACTGAAGCTTTCTTT.